This T cell receptor (beta chain) stems from a study of T cell responses to AZD1222 COVID-19 vaccine (dated by TCRdb to the early 2020s). About the study as a whole: AZD1222 recipients with second doses at about 4 weeks or about 12 weeks were pooled, because spike-specific TCR depth and breadth did not differ between schedules. A total of more than 230 trial participants underwent TCR sequencing, of whom 200 to 220 received two doses of AZD1222 and about 25 received two doses of the MenACWY control vaccine. Trial participants were enrolled by age into 18-55, 56-69 and 70-plus year subgroups, with around 150, 28 and 57 TCR-sequenced participants respectively.

This specimen's time point label, per the study, means: baseline before first vaccination. Vaccinee samples came from UK trials COV001 and COV002, including a single-blind randomized controlled phase 2/3 trial of AZD1222 (ChAdOx1 nCoV-19) in healthy adults. Trial participant PBMC samples were collected at day 0 and day 28 after the second dose for TCRbeta chain sequencing. Study-wide findings and limitations: In the small 56-69-year group, the increase in depth fell short of significance, most likely because of low power. Most participants were white British and females outnumbered males, and the authors suggested that clonal diversity may have been underestimated. After two AZD1222 doses, spike-specific TCR breadth and depth were significantly higher than at day 0 and than in MenACWY recipients. The vaccine-associated CD4 TCRs covered the entire spike protein, and the dominant responses fell in regions 160-218 and 743-854. Because no day 14 peak-response samples were available, the repertoires could be characterized only after the peak T cell response. Conclusions about previously exposed vaccinees were limited because only six AZD1222 recipients were SARS-CoV-2 seropositive at baseline. Epitopes outside the regions mutated in the B.1.351 and B.1.1.7 variants were reportedly recognized by nearly half of the unique spike-specific TCRs.

The CDR3 regions of human TCRbeta chains were analyzed by immunosequencing. Concerning the study's data processing: TCRs in the repertoires were matched against a reference library of SARS-CoV-2-specific TCRs that had been generated with the MIRA antigen-specificity platform. Breadth was defined as the fraction of unique TCRs that were SARS-CoV-2-associated. Depth was defined as the fraction of total T cells that were SARS-CoV-2-associated. Each spike-specific TCR was assigned to its reactive spike region and to a CD4 or CD8 class using the MIRA data. Log10-transformed breadth and depth values were compared by one-way ANOVA with Sidak's multiple comparisons tests. TCRdb took this table from immuneACCESS and kept in-frame rearrangements with V and J called. Such tables lack part of the clones; where checked against another copy, unresolved V genes explain under half of the gap, and the rest is unexplained. That table gives V, J and clone size, and the DNA gave D and trimming. This sample is represented by 140,000 or so clones; over 85% of them were singletons. Of the sample, around 1.5% is held by the ten largest clones.

There are 14 amino acids in the CDR3, from cysteine to phenylalanine inclusive. Only the CDR3 DNA stays, 42 bases, in frame from base 1. CDR1 and CDR2 are read off the germline V gene as MNHEY and SVGEGT. V trim: 3 bases; J trim: 3 bases; unmatched bases: 3. This clone has only one observation. This receptor's antigen is unknown. Base qualities are not recorded, but no much larger clone differs from it by a single base. Sample: peripheral blood, taken on day 0 of AZD1222 vaccination. Here the chain combines TRBV6-2 or TRBV6-3 and TRBJ2-7, with 9 junctional bases fitting TRBD2. The TCR was taken from an adult in good health. Read as DNA, the sequence is TGTGCCAGCAGTTATCTAGCGGGACTCTACGAGCAGTACTTC. Its translation is CASSYLAGLYEQYF.